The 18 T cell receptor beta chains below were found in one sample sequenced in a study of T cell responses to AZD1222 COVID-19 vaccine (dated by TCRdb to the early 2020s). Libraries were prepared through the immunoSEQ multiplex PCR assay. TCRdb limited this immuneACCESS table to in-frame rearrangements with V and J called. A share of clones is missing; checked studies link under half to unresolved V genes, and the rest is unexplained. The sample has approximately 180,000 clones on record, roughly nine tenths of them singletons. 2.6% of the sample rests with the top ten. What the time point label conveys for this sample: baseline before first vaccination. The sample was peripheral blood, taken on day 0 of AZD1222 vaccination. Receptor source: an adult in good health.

The CDR3 DNA follows: TGTGCCAGCAGCAACAGCGTGGGGACAGGGAGCAACAATGAGCAGTTCTTC. Translating gives CASSNSVGTGSNNEQFF. The rearrangement joins TRBV11-2 to TRBJ2-1; 9 positions agree with TRBD1. The CDR3 has 17 residues. Germline V CDR1 and CDR2: SGHAT, FQNNGV. The J segment lost 5 bases and the V segment lost 5 bases, leaving 13 bases of the junction unmatched.

The CDR3 DNA reads TGTGCCAGCAGCTTAGGAACCCTACTGTACGAGCAGTACTTC. Translating it yields CASSLGTLLYEQYF. The chain links TRBV7-8 to TRBJ2-7; D remains unclear. V lost 1 base, J lost 4 bases, and 11 bases lay in between. This CDR3 is built from 14 residues. Looked up from germline, CDR1 is SGHVS and CDR2 is FQNEAQ. The full variable domain, rest sourced from reference TRBV7-8 and TRBJ2-7, is GAGVSQSPRYKVAKRGQDVALRCDPISGHVSLFWYQQALGQGPEFLTYFQNEAQLDKSGLPSDRFFAERPEGSVSTLKIQRTQQEDSAVYLCASSLGTLLYEQYFGPGTRLTVT.

CDR3 DNA sequence: TGTGCCAGCAGTGAAGCGGGAGCCCAGTTCTTC. Protein sequence: CASSEAGAQFF. V gene TRBV2 combines with J gene TRBJ2-1; weak D call: TRBD2 (5 bases). Germline V gives CDR1 SNHLY, CDR2 FYNNEI. This CDR3 has 11 amino acids. The V end lost 0 bases, the J end lost 13 bases, and 7 bases lay between the germline ends.

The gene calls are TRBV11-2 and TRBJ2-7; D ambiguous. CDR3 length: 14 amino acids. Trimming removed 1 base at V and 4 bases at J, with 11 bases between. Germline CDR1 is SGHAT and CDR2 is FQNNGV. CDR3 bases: TGTGCCAGCAGCTTAGGCCCCCTAAGATACGAGCAGTACTTC. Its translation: CASSLGPLRYEQYF.

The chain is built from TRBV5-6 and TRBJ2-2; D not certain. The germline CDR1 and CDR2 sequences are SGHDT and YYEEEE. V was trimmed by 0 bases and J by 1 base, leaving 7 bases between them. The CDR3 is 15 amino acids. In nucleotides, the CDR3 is TGTGCCAGCAGCTTGGGGCCCAAGAACACCGGGGAGCTGTTTTTT. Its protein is CASSLGPKNTGELFF.

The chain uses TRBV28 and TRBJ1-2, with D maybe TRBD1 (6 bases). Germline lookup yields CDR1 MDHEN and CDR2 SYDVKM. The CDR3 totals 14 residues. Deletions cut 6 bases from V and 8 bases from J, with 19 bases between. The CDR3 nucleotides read TGTGCCAGCAGGCGTCAGGGGACTATTGGAGGCTACACCTTC. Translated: CASRRQGTIGGYTF.

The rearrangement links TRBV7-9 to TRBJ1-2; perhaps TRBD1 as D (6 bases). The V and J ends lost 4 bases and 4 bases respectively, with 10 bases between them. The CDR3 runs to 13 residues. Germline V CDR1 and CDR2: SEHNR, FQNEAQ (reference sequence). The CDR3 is CASSSDSFYGYTF. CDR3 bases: TGTGCCAGCAGCTCGGACAGCTTCTATGGCTACACCTTC.

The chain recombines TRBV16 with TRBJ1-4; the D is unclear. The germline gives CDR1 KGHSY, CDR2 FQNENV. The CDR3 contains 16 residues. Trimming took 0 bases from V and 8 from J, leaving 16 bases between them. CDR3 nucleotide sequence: TGTGCCAGCAGCCAATCGGTCCTCGGGGTGGAAGAAAAACTGTTTTTT. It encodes CASSQSVLGVEEKLFF.

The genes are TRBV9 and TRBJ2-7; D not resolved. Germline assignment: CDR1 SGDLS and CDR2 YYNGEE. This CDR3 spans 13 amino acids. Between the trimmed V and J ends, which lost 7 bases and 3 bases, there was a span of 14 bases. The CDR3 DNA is TGTGCCAGCCCCCTCACCCTAATCTACGAGCAGTACTTC. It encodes CASPLTLIYEQYF.

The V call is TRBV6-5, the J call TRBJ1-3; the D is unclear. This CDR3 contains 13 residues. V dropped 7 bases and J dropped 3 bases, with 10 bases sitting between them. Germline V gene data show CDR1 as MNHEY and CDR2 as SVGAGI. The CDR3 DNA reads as TGTGCCAGCACTTATCAGGTTGGAAACACCATATATTTT. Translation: CASTYQVGNTIYF.

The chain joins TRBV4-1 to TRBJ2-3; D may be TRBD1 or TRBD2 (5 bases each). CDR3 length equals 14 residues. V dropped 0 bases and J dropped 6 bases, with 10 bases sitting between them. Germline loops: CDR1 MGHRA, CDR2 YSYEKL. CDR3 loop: CASSQDSGRDTQYF. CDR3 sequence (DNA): TGCGCCAGCAGCCAAGATTCGGGACGGGATACGCAGTATTTT.

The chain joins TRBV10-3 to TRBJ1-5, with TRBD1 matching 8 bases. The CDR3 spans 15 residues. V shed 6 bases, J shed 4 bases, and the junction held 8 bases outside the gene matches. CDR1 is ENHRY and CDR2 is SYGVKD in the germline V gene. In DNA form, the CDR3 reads TGTGCCATCAGGGACACAGGGGGAAGTAATCAGCCCCAGCATTTT. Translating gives CAIRDTGGSNQPQHF.

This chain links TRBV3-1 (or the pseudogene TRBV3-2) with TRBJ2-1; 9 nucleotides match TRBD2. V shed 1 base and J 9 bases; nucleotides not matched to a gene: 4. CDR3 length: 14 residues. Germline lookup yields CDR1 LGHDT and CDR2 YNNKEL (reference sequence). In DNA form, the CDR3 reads TGTGCCAGCAGCCAAGTACTAGCGGGCCTTGAGCAGTTCTTC. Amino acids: CASSQVLAGLEQFF.

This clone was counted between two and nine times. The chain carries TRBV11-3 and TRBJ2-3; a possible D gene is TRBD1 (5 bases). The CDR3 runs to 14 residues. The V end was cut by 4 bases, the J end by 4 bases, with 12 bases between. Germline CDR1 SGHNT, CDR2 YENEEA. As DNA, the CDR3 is TGTGCCAGCAGCTCCCAGGGTATGTCAGATACGCAGTATTTT. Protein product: CASSSQGMSDTQYF.

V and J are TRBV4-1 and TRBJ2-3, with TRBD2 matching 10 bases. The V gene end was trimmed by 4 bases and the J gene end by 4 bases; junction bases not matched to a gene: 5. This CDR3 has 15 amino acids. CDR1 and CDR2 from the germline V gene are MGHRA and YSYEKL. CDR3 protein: CASSLGLAGADTQYF. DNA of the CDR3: TGCGCCAGCAGCCTAGGGCTAGCGGGAGCAGATACGCAGTATTTT.

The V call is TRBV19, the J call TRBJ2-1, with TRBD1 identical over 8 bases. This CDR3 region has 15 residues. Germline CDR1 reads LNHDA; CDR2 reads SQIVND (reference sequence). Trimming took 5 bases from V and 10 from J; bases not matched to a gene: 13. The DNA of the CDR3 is TGTGCCAGTAGTGCCGGACAGGGAATTTCAGGGGAGCAGTTCTTC. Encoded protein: CASSAGQGISGEQFF.

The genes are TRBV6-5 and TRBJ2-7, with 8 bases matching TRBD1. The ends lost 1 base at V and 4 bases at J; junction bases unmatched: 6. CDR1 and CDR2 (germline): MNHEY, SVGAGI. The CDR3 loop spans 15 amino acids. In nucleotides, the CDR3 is TGTGCCAGCAGTTACTATGGACAGGGTTCGTACGAGCAGTACTTC. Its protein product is CASSYYGQGSYEQYF.

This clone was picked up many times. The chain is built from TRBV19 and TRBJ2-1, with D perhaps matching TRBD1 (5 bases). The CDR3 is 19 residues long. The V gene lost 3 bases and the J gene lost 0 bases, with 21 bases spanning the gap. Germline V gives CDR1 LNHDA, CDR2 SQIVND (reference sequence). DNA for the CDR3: TGTGCCAGTAGTATGTTAGGGGAAGATCGGTCAATCTCCTACAATGAGCAGTTCTTC. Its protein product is CASSMLGEDRSISYNEQFF.